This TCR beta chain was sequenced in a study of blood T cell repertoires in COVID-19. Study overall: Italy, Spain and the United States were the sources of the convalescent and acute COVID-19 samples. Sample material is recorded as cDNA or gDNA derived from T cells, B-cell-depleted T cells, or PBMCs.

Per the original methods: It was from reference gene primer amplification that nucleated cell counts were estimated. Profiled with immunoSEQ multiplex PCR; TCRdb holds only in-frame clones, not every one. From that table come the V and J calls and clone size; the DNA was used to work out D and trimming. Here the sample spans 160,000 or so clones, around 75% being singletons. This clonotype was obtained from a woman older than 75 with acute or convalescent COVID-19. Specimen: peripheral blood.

In DNA, the CDR3 is TGTGCCAGCAGCCCTGTAGCTTTCTCCTACAATGAGCAGTTCTTC. Its protein product is CASSPVAFSYNEQFF. The chain recombines TRBV11-2 with TRBJ2-1; no reliable D call. The CDR3 length is 15 residues. The V gene lost 5 bases and the J gene lost 0 bases, with 11 bases spanning the gap. CDR1 SGHAT and CDR2 FQNNGV come from the germline V gene. Full variable domain (outside the CDR3, taken from reference TRBV11-2 and TRBJ2-1): EAGVAQSPRYKIIEKRQSVAFWCNPISGHATLYWYQQILGQGPKLLIQFQNNGVVDDSQLPKDRFSAERLKGVDSTLKIQPAKLEDSAVYLCASSPVAFSYNEQFFGPGTRLTVL.